The next 15 T cell receptor beta chains were all read from a single sample in a study of T cell changes during pregnancy in multiple sclerosis. The table came from immunoSEQ multiplex PCR; TCRdb's copy has only in-frame clones and leaves some out. The table lists about 87,000 clones, around 93% of them singletons. The starting material was peripheral blood, obtained in the third trimester of pregnancy. These receptors originate from a female donor in good health, enrolled as a control in a pregnancy study.

The rearrangement links TRBV5-5 to TRBJ1-5, with 7 nucleotides matching TRBD1. The length of the CDR3 is 13 residues. V shed 1 base and J 9 bases; nucleotides not matched to a gene: 4. Germline CDR1 is SGHKS and CDR2 is YYEKEE (reference sequence). CDR3 region: CASSLTGARPQHF. The DNA for the CDR3 is TGTGCCAGCAGCTTGACAGGGGCAAGGCCCCAGCATTTT.

This rearrangement joins TRBV5-1 to TRBJ2-1; 9 bases agree with TRBD1. The CDR3 covers 14 residues. In germline, CDR1 is SGHRS, CDR2 YFSETQ. Trimming removed 5 bases from V and 8 bases from J; junction bases left unmatched: 8. The CDR3 DNA reads TGCGCCAGCAGGTTCAGGACAGGGGTTGATGAGCAGTTCTTC. Amino acids: CASRFRTGVDEQFF.

The V gene is TRBV29-1, the J gene TRBJ2-3, with D maybe TRBD2 (5 bases). V lost 5 bases to trimming and J lost 0 bases, with 9 bases between them. The CDR3 is made up of 13 amino acids. Looked up from germline, CDR1 is SQVTM and CDR2 is ANQGSEA. CDR3 sequence (DNA): TGCAGCGTTTCACTAGATAGCACAGATACGCAGTATTTT. Protein sequence: CSVSLDSTDTQYF.

V gene TRBV9 combines with J gene TRBJ2-1; possibly TRBD1 for D (5 bases). The V gene lost 3 bases and the J gene lost 6 bases, with 16 bases spanning the gap. The germline V gene encodes CDR1 SGDLS and CDR2 YYNGEE. The CDR3 has 15 residues. CDR3 in DNA: TGTGCCAGCAGCGGAACTCCACAAGGGGTCAATGAGCAGTTCTTC. Its translation: CASSGTPQGVNEQFF.

The chain links TRBV5-1 to TRBJ2-7; possibly TRBD1 for D (5 bases). This CDR3 has 12 amino acids. V lost 3 bases, J lost 12 bases, and 16 bases lay in between. CDR1 and CDR2 (germline): SGHRS, YFSETQ. The CDR3 region is CASSYQGGLGYF. The CDR3 coding sequence is TGCGCCAGCAGCTACCAGGGCGGCTTGGGGTACTTC.

The J gene is TRBJ1-2, the V gene TRBV2, with a possible D match to TRBD1 (5 bases). The CDR3 is 13 amino acids. Germline CDR1 is SNHLY and CDR2 is FYNNEI. The V end lost 8 bases, the J end lost 2 bases, and 12 bases lay between the germline ends. The CDR3 DNA reads as TGTGCCAGCGCTAGGGGCTTGAACTATGGCTACACCTTC. Protein product: CASARGLNYGYTF.

This chain uses TRBV9 with TRBJ2-7; TRBD1 is a possible D gene (6 bases). CDR3 length: 13 residues. Trimming shortened V by 4 bases and J by 5 bases, and 13 bases separated the two germline ends. Germline V CDR1 and CDR2: SGDLS, YYNGEE. The CDR3 here is CASSTGTPDEQYF. The CDR3 DNA follows: TGTGCCAGCAGCACAGGGACGCCGGACGAGCAGTACTTC.

The V gene is TRBV7-9, the J gene TRBJ2-1; D gene uncertain. The CDR3 consists of 15 residues. The germline gives CDR1 SEHNR, CDR2 FQNEAQ (reference sequence). The V gene lost 1 base and the J gene lost 2 bases, with 9 bases spanning the gap. The CDR3 loop is CASSLEAEPYNEQFF. CDR3 sequence (DNA): TGTGCCAGCAGCTTAGAGGCGGAACCCTACAATGAGCAGTTCTTC.

The CDR3 region is CASSTIDNEQFF. The CDR3 DNA follows: TGTGCCAGCAGTACTATCGACAATGAGCAGTTCTTC. The V and J genes are TRBV28 and TRBJ2-1, with D uncertain. V lost 5 bases and J 5 bases, leaving 7 bases between the germline ends. There are 12 residues in the CDR3. Germline V gene sequence: CDR1 MDHEN, CDR2 SYDVKM. Filled out from reference TRBV28 and TRBJ2-1, the complete variable domain reads DVKVTQSSRYLVKRTGEKVFLECVQDMDHENMFWYRQDPGLGLRLIYFSYDVKMKEKGDIPEGYSVSREKKERFSLILESASTNQTSMYLCASSTIDNEQFFGPGTRLTVL.

CDR3 nucleotides: TGTGCCAGCAGTAAGACTAGCGGGACAGGGAATGAGCAGTTCTTC. This sequence encodes CASSKTSGTGNEQFF. The chain combines TRBV6-5 with TRBJ2-1; 11 nucleotides line up with TRBD2. The V gene's germline CDR1 is MNHEY and CDR2 SVGAGI. J gave up 7 bases and V 5 bases, and 7 bases lay outside the gene matches. This CDR3 has 15 amino acids.

The chain joins TRBV4-1 to TRBJ2-3; TRBD2 matches at 14 bases. CDR1 is MGHRA and CDR2 is YSYEKL in the germline V gene. V gave up 5 bases and J gave up 0 bases; unmatched junction bases: 10. The CDR3 totals 19 residues. CDR3 nucleotides: TGCGCCAGCAGCTTTCCCCCGGGACTAGCGGGAGAAAGCACAGATACGCAGTATTTT. This codes for CASSFPPGLAGESTDTQYF.

The V and J genes are TRBV5-1 and TRBJ1-4; D is unclear. The germline V gene encodes CDR1 SGHRS and CDR2 YFSETQ. This CDR3 is built from 15 residues. V gave up 4 bases and J gave up 6 bases, with 16 bases separating them. The CDR3 spells CASSRGGVEDEKLFF. The CDR3 DNA sequence: TGCGCCAGCAGCCGAGGCGGGGTGGAGGATGAAAAACTGTTTTTT.

The chain carries TRBV5-1 and TRBJ2-5; D gene unclear. Germline V lookup: CDR1 SGHRS, CDR2 YFSETQ. V was shortened by 3 bases and J by 3 bases, with 9 bases between the two germline ends. This CDR3 comprises 13 residues. The CDR3 region has the DNA TGCGCCAGCAGCTCATCCCTAGAAGAGACCCAGTACTTC. This translates into CASSSSLEETQYF.

The rearrangement joins TRBV5-1 to TRBJ2-7; 8 bases are shared with TRBD2. The CDR3 totals 16 residues. The V segment lost 0 bases and the J segment 3 bases; nucleotides outside the gene matches: 8. Per the germline V gene, CDR1 is SGHRS and CDR2 is YFSETQ. The CDR3 region has the DNA TGCGCCAGCAGCTTGGATGGTAGCGGGATCTTCTACGAGCAGTACTTC. This gives the protein CASSLDGSGIFYEQYF. The full variable domain, in which reference TRBV5-1 and TRBJ2-7 provide the parts outside the CDR3, is KAGVTQTPRYLIKTRGQQVTLSCSPISGHRSVSWYQQTPGQGLQFLFEYFSETQRNKGNFPGRFSGRQFSNSRSEMNVSTLELGDSALYLCASSLDGSGIFYEQYFGPGTRLTVT.

The rearrangement joins TRBV28 to TRBJ2-1; D is unclear. Germline assignment: CDR1 MDHEN and CDR2 SYDVKM. CDR3 size: 14 residues. Trimming cost V 3 bases and J 9 bases, with 15 bases left between them. The CDR3, as DNA: TGTGCCAGCAGTTTTAGGTCGTTGCTAGGTGAGCAGTTCTTC. Translating gives CASSFRSLLGEQFF. Complete variable domain (other parts from reference TRBV28 and TRBJ2-1): DVKVTQSSRYLVKRTGEKVFLECVQDMDHENMFWYRQDPGLGLRLIYFSYDVKMKEKGDIPEGYSVSREKKERFSLILESASTNQTSMYLCASSFRSLLGEQFFGPGTRLTVL.